This TCR beta chain appears in the sequencing data of a study of blood T cell repertoires in COVID-19. This CDR3 region has 14 residues. J lost 5 bases, V lost 5 bases, and 7 bases had no gene match. Germline V lookup: CDR1 SGHAT, CDR2 FQNNGV. Study members were between roughly 18 and 100 years old and lived in roughly 24 US regions. A COVID-19 case had been met by exposed participants during the 2 weeks before study entry. As handled by the study authors: Estimates of nucleated cell counts were drawn from the amplification of reference gene primers. The repertoire was sequenced with immunoSEQ multiplex PCR; TCRdb's copy has only in-frame clones and lacks some. V, J and clone size derive from that table, while D and trimming were established from the DNA sequence. In the table there are under 300,000 clones, about 90% of which are singletons.

This TCR was recovered from a woman aged 40 to 50 who had been exposed to COVID-19. Input material: PBMCs or T cells enriched from blood (not recorded which). This chain uses TRBV11-2 with TRBJ2-5; 8 positions match TRBD2. CDR3 sequence (DNA): TGTGCCAGCAGCGCCCGACTAGCGAGCGAGACCCAGTACTTC. Protein: CASSARLASETQYF.